This paragraph reports one T cell receptor (beta chain). From germline, CDR1 is LGHNT and CDR2 FRNRAP. V shed 4 bases and J 6 bases; nucleotides not matched to a gene: 12. The CDR3 sequence is 19 residues long. This record comes from a study of T cell changes during pregnancy in multiple sclerosis. Repertoires were generated with immunoSEQ multiplex PCR, while TCRdb's copy carries only in-frame clones and drops some. This table holds 55,000 to 85,000 clones, more than 90% found once. This chain uses TRBV12-5 with TRBJ2-1, with 16 bases aligning to TRBD2. The origin of this receptor is a female donor with multiple sclerosis, enrolled in a pregnancy study. Material: peripheral blood, obtained in the third trimester of pregnancy. CDR3 nucleotides: TGTGCTAGTGGTTGGACGGGACTAGCGGGAGGGCCCTCGGGCAATGAGCAGTTCTTC. Its translation is CASGWTGLAGGPSGNEQFF.